This is a list of T cell receptor beta chains from one sample in a study of a mutant IDH1 vaccine in newly diagnosed glioma. Clones were read by immunoSEQ multiplex PCR, and TCRdb kept only the in-frame ones, dropping some. The sample shows tens of thousands of clones, less than 90% of them seen only once. The source material was PBMCs, sampled from a glioma patient treated with radiotherapy, temozolomide or both. The receptors come from a middle-aged woman with glioma. Each CDR3 is given with its conserved first and last residue. The order of the fields is V gene, D gene, clone size, J gene, CDR3 protein, CDR3 DNA. D genes are given only for firm matches. Only part of the rows carry a size: once, few, many, or a class if the clone is expanded.

v_gene: TRBV5-6; d_gene: TRBD2; abundance: few; j_gene: TRBJ2-3; CDR3aa: CASSGETSGGALTDTQYF; CDR3nt: TGTGCCAGCAGCGGGGAGACTAGCGGGGGGGCCCTCACAGATACGCAGTATTTT
v_gene: TRBV4-2; d_gene: TRBD1; abundance: NA; j_gene: TRBJ1-5; CDR3aa: CASSQEGAVGQPQHF; CDR3nt: TGTGCCAGCAGCCAGGAGGGGGCCGTAGGGCAGCCCCAGCATTTT
v_gene: TRBV6-5; d_gene: NA; abundance: NA; j_gene: TRBJ2-7; CDR3aa: CASSYRGQAYEQYF; CDR3nt: TGTGCCAGCAGTTACCGGGGTCAGGCCTACGAGCAGTACTTC
v_gene: TRBV19; d_gene: NA; abundance: NA; j_gene: TRBJ1-2; CDR3aa: CATRRFYGYTF; CDR3nt: TGTGCCACCCGACGGTTCTATGGCTACACCTTC
v_gene: TRBV29-1; d_gene: TRBD1; abundance: few; j_gene: TRBJ2-7; CDR3aa: CSVTGVLNEQYF; CDR3nt: TGCAGCGTGACAGGGGTACTGAACGAGCAGTACTTC
v_gene: TRBV19; d_gene: TRBD2; abundance: NA; j_gene: TRBJ2-7; CDR3aa: CASSIGYGLAAYEQYF; CDR3nt: TGTGCCAGTAGTATAGGATACGGACTAGCAGCCTACGAGCAGTACTTC
v_gene: TRBV7-8; d_gene: TRBD1; abundance: once; j_gene: TRBJ1-1; CDR3aa: CASSSRPGQGGWNTEAFF; CDR3nt: TGTGCCAGCAGCTCCCGCCCGGGACAGGGGGGTTGGAACACTGAAGCTTTCTTT
v_gene: TRBV10-1; d_gene: TRBD1; abundance: once; j_gene: TRBJ2-7; CDR3aa: CASSETGGPIYEQYF; CDR3nt: TGCGCCAGTTCGGAGACAGGGGGCCCCATCTACGAGCAGTACTTC
v_gene: TRBV9; d_gene: TRBD2; abundance: NA; j_gene: TRBJ2-7; CDR3aa: CASSVGASGGSYEQYF; CDR3nt: TGTGCCAGCAGCGTAGGGGCAAGCGGGGGGTCCTACGAGCAGTACTTC
v_gene: TRBV13; d_gene: NA; abundance: NA; j_gene: TRBJ2-7; CDR3aa: CASSLGPGDYEQYF; CDR3nt: TGTGCCAGCAGCTTAGGTCCAGGGGACTACGAGCAGTACTTC
v_gene: TRBV2; d_gene: NA; abundance: once; j_gene: TRBJ2-5; CDR3aa: CASKEHREETQYF; CDR3nt: TGTGCCAGCAAAGAGCACCGAGAAGAGACCCAGTACTTC
v_gene: TRBV5-1; d_gene: NA; abundance: NA; j_gene: TRBJ2-7; CDR3aa: CASSLVLGSSYEQYF; CDR3nt: TGCGCCAGCAGCTTGGTGTTGGGAAGCAGCTACGAGCAGTACTTC
v_gene: TRBV10-1; d_gene: NA; abundance: NA; j_gene: TRBJ1-1; CDR3aa: CASSESGEWTEAFF; CDR3nt: TGCGCCAGCAGTGAGTCGGGGGAGTGGACTGAAGCTTTCTTT
v_gene: TRBV4-3; d_gene: NA; abundance: NA; j_gene: TRBJ1-4; CDR3aa: CASSQDLGGTSVIGNEKLFF; CDR3nt: TGCGCCAGCAGCCAAGATCTCGGCGGGACCTCGGTTATTGGTAATGAAAAACTGTTTTTT
v_gene: TRBV6-6; d_gene: NA; abundance: NA; j_gene: TRBJ1-2; CDR3aa: CASTGRGRERNYGYTF; CDR3nt: TGTGCCAGCACCGGACGGGGCAGGGAGCGGAACTATGGCTACACCTTC
v_gene: TRBV4-3; d_gene: NA; abundance: NA; j_gene: TRBJ1-2; CDR3aa: CASSQGVGVPNYGYTF; CDR3nt: TGCGCCAGCAGCCAAGGTGTAGGGGTACCTAACTATGGCTACACCTTC
v_gene: TRBV5-4; d_gene: NA; abundance: NA; j_gene: TRBJ1-1; CDR3aa: CASSGRTAPMNTEAFF; CDR3nt: TGTGCCAGCAGCGGCCGGACAGCTCCTATGAACACTGAAGCTTTCTTT
v_gene: TRBV5-6; d_gene: TRBD1; abundance: NA; j_gene: TRBJ2-7; CDR3aa: CASSQGDRVLSEQYF; CDR3nt: TGTGCCAGCAGCCAGGGGGACAGGGTATTGTCCGAGCAGTACTTC
v_gene: TRBV7-9; d_gene: NA; abundance: NA; j_gene: TRBJ1-5; CDR3aa: CASSFGQPNQPQHF; CDR3nt: TGTGCCAGCAGCTTCGGACAGCCCAATCAGCCCCAGCATTTT
v_gene: TRBV4-1; d_gene: NA; abundance: NA; j_gene: TRBJ2-1; CDR3aa: CASSPRPLRDTYNEQFF; CDR3nt: TGCGCCAGCAGCCCACGACCATTACGGGACACATACAATGAGCAGTTCTTC
v_gene: TRBV29-1; d_gene: TRBD1; abundance: NA; j_gene: TRBJ2-7; CDR3aa: CSVEGTGVHEQYF; CDR3nt: TGCAGCGTTGAGGGGACAGGGGTCCACGAGCAGTACTTC
v_gene: TRBV25-1; d_gene: TRBD1; abundance: NA; j_gene: TRBJ2-7; CDR3aa: CASSEWSGTGSYEQYF; CDR3nt: TGTGCCAGCAGTGAATGGTCGGGGACAGGGTCCTACGAGCAGTACTTC
v_gene: TRBV19; d_gene: NA; abundance: NA; j_gene: TRBJ2-7; CDR3aa: CASSAATGQYF; CDR3nt: TGTGCCAGTAGTGCCGCAACAGGGCAGTACTTC
v_gene: TRBV6-1; d_gene: NA; abundance: NA; j_gene: TRBJ1-5; CDR3aa: CASSGSPRAAGDQPQHF; CDR3nt: TGTGCCAGCAGTGGAAGTCCCAGGGCCGCCGGCGATCAGCCCCAGCATTTT
v_gene: TRBV27; d_gene: NA; abundance: NA; j_gene: TRBJ1-2; CDR3aa: CASSLNMPRGTNYGYTF; CDR3nt: TGTGCCAGCAGTTTAAATATGCCCCGGGGGACCAACTATGGCTACACCTTC
v_gene: TRBV2; d_gene: TRBD2; abundance: NA; j_gene: TRBJ2-7; CDR3aa: CASNSGGIYEQYF; CDR3nt: TGTGCCAGCAACTCGGGGGGGATCTACGAGCAGTACTTC
v_gene: TRBV5-4; d_gene: NA; abundance: NA; j_gene: TRBJ2-7; CDR3aa: CASSFDRFSYEQYF; CDR3nt: TGTGCCAGCAGCTTCGACAGGTTCTCCTACGAGCAGTACTTC
v_gene: TRBV13; d_gene: TRBD1; abundance: once; j_gene: TRBJ1-2; CDR3aa: CASSTQTGLGYGYTF; CDR3nt: TGTGCCAGCAGCACCCAGACAGGGTTAGGCTATGGCTACACCTTC
v_gene: TRBV5-1; d_gene: NA; abundance: NA; j_gene: TRBJ1-4; CDR3aa: CASKDQNEKLFF; CDR3nt: TGCGCCAGCAAGGACCAGAATGAAAAACTGTTTTTT
v_gene: TRBV4-1; d_gene: TRBD2; abundance: NA; j_gene: TRBJ2-2; CDR3aa: CASSLRGGLSGELFF; CDR3nt: TGCGCCAGCAGCCTGCGGGGGGGCCTGAGCGGGGAGCTGTTTTTT
v_gene: TRBV7-8; d_gene: TRBD1; abundance: NA; j_gene: TRBJ1-5; CDR3aa: CASSQRGTGVPVEPQHF; CDR3nt: TGTGCCAGCAGCCAACGCGGGACAGGGGTCCCCGTGGAGCCCCAGCATTTT